The rows below give T cell receptor beta chains drawn from one sample of a study of T cell changes during pregnancy in multiple sclerosis. Produced via immunoSEQ multiplex PCR; TCRdb's table is partial and in-frame only. The data hold around 49,000 clones, with around 95% observed a single time. This specimen was CD8+ T cells from peripheral blood mononuclear cells, taken in the first trimester of pregnancy. The receptors were gathered from a female donor with multiple sclerosis, enrolled in a pregnancy study. The CDR3 runs from the conserved cysteine through the conserved F or W.

19	TRBJ1-5	TRBV28	CASSVAAFRDRGFPQPQHF
13	TRBJ2-7	TRBV2	CASISGGENEQYF
14	TRBJ2-7	TRBV4-1	CASSQDDWGDEQYF
12	TRBJ2-7	TRBV7-9	CASSLAKTEQYF
15	TRBJ2-1	TRBV27	CASSGGGYSYNEQFF
15	TRBJ1-3	TRBV5-6	CASSLGSVSGNTIYF
14	TRBJ2-7	TRBV9	CASSVVPGVYEQYF
15	TRBJ1-2	TRBV7-8	CASSPSGQGAKGYTF
16	TRBJ2-7	TRBV4-1	CASSQVLGGIRYEQYF
14	TRBJ2-1	TRBV5-1	CASSLVGRHNEQFF
11	TRBJ1-1	TRBV29-1	CSVETNSEAFF
14	TRBJ1-5	TRBV5-8	CASSLTGPNQPQHF
13	TRBJ2-7	TRBV27	CASSLGQSYEQYF
13	TRBJ2-3	TRBV6-6	CASSLSGPDTQYF
13	TRBJ2-1	TRBV29-1	CSVGSLSRNEQFF
11	TRBJ1-1	TRBV2	CASGGADEAFF
12	TRBJ1-1	TRBV27	CASSFSGSEAFF
12	TRBJ1-1	TRBV7-9	CASSLGRDRAFF
13	TRBJ2-1	TRBV27	CAIRGDSYNEQFF
16	TRBJ2-7	TRBV29-1	CSVEDPDRRQGYEQYF
15	TRBJ2-1	TRBV10-3	CAIADGTSGYNEQFF
11	TRBJ2-1	TRBV25-1	CASREAFGQFF
16	TRBJ2-3	TRBV27	CASSTAQREGADTQYF
13	TRBJ2-7	TRBV27	CASMPSGIHEQYF
18	TRBJ1-1	TRBV13	CASSLNVGLGTRNTEAFF
16	TRBJ2-7	TRBV2	CASSSLTGLESYEQYF
17	TRBJ2-3	TRBV6-1	CASSAPIRGASTDTQYF
15	TRBJ2-7	TRBV7-9	CASSRDPDRSYEQYF
14	TRBJ1-2	TRBV7-9	CASSHNRDRRGYTF
15	TRBJ2-7	TRBV19	CASSIGGSGYNEQYF
14	TRBJ2-3	TRBV19	CASSPTGSTDTQYF
18	TRBJ2-7	TRBV13	CASSLGLLGTSALYEQYF
13	TRBJ1-2	TRBV5-4	CASSPGSGYGYTF
13	TRBJ1-2	TRBV25-1	CASSEGQGIGYTF
13	TRBJ2-7	TRBV7-8	CASSPEETYEQYF
13	TRBJ2-4	TRBV4-1	CASSQGQGNIQYF
22	TRBJ2-2	TRBV2	CASSEAITGGNRLFKNTGELFF
16	TRBJ2-1	TRBV11-2	CASTLPPSRGYNEQFF
12	TRBJ2-1	TRBV7-9	CASSLISDEQFF